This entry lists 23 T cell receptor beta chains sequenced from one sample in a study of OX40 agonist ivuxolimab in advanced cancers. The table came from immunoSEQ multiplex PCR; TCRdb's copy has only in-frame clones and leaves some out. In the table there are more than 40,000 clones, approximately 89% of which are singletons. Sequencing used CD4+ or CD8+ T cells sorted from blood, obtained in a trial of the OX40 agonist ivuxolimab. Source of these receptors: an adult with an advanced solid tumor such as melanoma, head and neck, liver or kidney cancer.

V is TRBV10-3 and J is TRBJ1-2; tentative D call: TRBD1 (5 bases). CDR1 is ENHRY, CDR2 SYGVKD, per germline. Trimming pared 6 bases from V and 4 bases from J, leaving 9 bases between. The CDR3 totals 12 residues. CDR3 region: CAIRTVAYGYTF. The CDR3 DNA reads TGTGCCATCAGGACAGTGGCCTATGGCTACACCTTC.

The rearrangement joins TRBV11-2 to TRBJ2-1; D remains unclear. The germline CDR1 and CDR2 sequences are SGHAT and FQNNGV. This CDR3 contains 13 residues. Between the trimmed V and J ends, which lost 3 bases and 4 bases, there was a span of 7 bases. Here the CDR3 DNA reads TGTGCCAGCAGCTTTATGGGATACAATGAGCAGTTCTTC. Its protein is CASSFMGYNEQFF.

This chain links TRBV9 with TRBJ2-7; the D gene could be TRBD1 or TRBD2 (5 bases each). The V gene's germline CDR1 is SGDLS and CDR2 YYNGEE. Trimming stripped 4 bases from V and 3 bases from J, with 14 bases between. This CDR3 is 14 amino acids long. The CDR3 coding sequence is TGTGCCAGCAGCCCCCAGAGGGACGGCTACGAGCAGTACTTC. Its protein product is CASSPQRDGYEQYF.

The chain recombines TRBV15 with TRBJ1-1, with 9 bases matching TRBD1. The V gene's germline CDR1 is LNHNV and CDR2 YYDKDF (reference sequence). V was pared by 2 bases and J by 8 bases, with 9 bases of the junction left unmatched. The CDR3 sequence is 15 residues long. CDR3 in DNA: TGTGCCACCAGCAGAAAGGGACAGGGAGACCTGGAAGCTTTCTTT. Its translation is CATSRKGQGDLEAFF.

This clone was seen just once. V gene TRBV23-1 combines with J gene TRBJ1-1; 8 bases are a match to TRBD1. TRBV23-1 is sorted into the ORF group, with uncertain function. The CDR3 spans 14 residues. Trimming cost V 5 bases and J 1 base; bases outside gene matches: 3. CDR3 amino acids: CASSGDRGNTEAFF. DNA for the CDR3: TGCGCCAGCAGTGGTGACAGGGGGAACACTGAAGCTTTCTTT.

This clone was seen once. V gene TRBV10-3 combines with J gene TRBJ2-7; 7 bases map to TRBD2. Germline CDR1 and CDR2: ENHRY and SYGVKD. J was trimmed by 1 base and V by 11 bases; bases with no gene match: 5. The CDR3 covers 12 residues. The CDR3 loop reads CAGGGGSYEQYF. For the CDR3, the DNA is TGTGCCGGGGGGGGAGGGTCCTACGAGCAGTACTTC.

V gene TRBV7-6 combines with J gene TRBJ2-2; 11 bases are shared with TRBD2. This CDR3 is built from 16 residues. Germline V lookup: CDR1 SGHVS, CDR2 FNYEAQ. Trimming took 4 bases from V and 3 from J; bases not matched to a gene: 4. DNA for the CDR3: TGTGCCAGCAGCTCTCGTAGCGGGGGGGACACCGGGGAGCTGTTTTTT. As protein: CASSSRSGGDTGELFF.

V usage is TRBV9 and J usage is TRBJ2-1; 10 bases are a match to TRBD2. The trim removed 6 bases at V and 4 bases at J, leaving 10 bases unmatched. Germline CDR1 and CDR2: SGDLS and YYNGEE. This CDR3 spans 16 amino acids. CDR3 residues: CASNGASGGRYNEQFF. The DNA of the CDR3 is TGTGCCAGCAACGGGGCTAGCGGGGGCAGGTACAATGAGCAGTTCTTC.

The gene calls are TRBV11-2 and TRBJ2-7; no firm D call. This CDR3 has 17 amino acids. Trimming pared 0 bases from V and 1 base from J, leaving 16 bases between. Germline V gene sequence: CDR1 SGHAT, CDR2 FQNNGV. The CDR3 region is CASSLEPPLIWSYEQYF. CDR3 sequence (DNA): TGTGCCAGCAGCTTAGAGCCCCCCTTGATTTGGTCCTACGAGCAGTACTTC.

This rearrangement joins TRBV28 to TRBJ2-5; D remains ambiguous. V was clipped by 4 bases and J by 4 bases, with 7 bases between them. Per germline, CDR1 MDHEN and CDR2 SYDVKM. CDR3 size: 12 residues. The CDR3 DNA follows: TGTGCCAGCAGTTCACCCCCAGAGACCCAGTACTTC. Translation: CASSSPPETQYF.

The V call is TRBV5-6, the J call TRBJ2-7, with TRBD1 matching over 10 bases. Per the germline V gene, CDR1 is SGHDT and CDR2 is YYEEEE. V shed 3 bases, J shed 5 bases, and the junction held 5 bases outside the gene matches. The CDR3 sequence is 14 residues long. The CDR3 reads CASSYGTGVNEQYF. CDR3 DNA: TGTGCCAGCAGCTACGGGACAGGGGTCAACGAGCAGTACTTC. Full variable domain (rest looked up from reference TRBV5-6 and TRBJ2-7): DAGVTQSPTHLIKTRGQQVTLRCSPKSGHDTVSWYQQALGQGPQFIFQYYEEEERQRGNFPDRFSGHQFPNYSSELNVNALLLGDSALYLCASSYGTGVNEQYFGPGTRLTVT.

The CDR3 sequence is CASSMGASQTSGANVLTF. The CDR3, as DNA: TGTGCCAGTAGTATGGGGGCATCCCAAACTTCTGGGGCCAACGTCCTGACTTTC. V is TRBV19 and J is TRBJ2-6, with a possible D match to TRBD1 (6 bases). CDR3 length: 18 amino acids. V dropped 3 bases and J dropped 1 base, with 16 bases sitting between them. CDR1 is LNHDA and CDR2 is SQIVND in the germline V gene (reference sequence).

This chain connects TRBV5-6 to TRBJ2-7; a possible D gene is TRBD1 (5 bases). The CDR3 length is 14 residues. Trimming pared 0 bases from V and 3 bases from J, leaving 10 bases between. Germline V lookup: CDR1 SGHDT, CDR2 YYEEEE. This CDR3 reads CASSLDSGYYEQYF. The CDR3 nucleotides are TGTGCCAGCAGCTTGGATTCAGGGTACTACGAGCAGTACTTC.

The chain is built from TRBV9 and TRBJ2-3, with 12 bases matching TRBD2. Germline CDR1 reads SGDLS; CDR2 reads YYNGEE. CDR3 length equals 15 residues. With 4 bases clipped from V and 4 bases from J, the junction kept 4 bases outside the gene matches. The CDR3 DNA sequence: TGTGCCAGCAGCCCCCCTAGCGGGGGGGCAGATACGCAGTATTTT. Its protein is CASSPPSGGADTQYF.

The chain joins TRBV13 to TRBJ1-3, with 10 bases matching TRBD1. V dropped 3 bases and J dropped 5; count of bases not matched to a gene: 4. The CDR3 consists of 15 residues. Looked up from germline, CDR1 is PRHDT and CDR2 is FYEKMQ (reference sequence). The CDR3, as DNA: TGTGCCAGCAGCTTGCGGGGACAGGGGAGAAACACCATATATTTT. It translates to CASSLRGQGRNTIYF.

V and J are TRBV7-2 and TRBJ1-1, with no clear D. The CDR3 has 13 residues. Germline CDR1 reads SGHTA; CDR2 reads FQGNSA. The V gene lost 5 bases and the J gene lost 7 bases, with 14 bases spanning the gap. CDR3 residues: CASSPQVGFEAFF. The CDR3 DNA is TGTGCCAGCAGCCCCCAGGTGGGCTTTGAAGCTTTCTTT. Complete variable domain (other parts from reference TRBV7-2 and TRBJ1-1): GAGVSQSPSNKVTEKGKDVELRCDPISGHTALYWYRQSLGQGLEFLIYFQGNSAPDKSGLPSDRFSAERTGGSVSTLTIQRTQQEDSAVYLCASSPQVGFEAFFGQGTRLTVV.

The CDR3 region has the DNA TGTGCCAGCAGCCTTGCAGGGGCGGCGGACACCGGGGAGCTGTTTTTT. Its protein product is CASSLAGAADTGELFF. This chain uses TRBV7-9 with TRBJ2-2, with D maybe TRBD1 (6 bases). CDR3 length equals 16 residues. Looked up from germline, CDR1 is SEHNR and CDR2 is FQNEAQ (reference sequence). V lost 5 bases, J lost 3 bases, and 16 bases lay in between.

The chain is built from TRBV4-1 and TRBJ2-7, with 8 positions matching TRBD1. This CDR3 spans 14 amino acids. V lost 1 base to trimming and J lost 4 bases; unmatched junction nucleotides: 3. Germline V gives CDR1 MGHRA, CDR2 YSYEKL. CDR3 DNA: TGCGCCAGCAGCCAAGCCCAGGGGGCTTACGAGCAGTACTTC. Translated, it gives CASSQAQGAYEQYF.

In DNA, the CDR3 is TGTGCCAGTAGTATTACGGACCTAATAGCCAAAAACATTCAGTACTTC. Translating gives CASSITDLIAKNIQYF. The chain is built from TRBV19 and TRBJ2-4; D call uncertain. Germline loops: CDR1 LNHDA, CDR2 SQIVND (reference sequence). The V gene lost 3 bases and the J gene lost 0 bases, with 12 bases spanning the gap. This CDR3 region has 16 residues.

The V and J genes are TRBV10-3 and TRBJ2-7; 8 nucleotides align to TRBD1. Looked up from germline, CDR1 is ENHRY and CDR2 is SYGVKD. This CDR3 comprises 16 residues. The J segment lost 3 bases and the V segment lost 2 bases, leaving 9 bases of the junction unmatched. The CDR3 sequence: CAISELVGQGLYEQYF. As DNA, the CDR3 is TGTGCCATCAGTGAGCTCGTCGGACAGGGCCTCTACGAGCAGTACTTC.

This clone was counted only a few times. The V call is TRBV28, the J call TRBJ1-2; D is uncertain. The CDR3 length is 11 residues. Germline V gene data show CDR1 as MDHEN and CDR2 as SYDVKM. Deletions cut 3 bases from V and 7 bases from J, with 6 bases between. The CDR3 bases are TGTGCCAGCAGTTTCGACGGTGGCTACACCTTC. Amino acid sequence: CASSFDGGYTF.

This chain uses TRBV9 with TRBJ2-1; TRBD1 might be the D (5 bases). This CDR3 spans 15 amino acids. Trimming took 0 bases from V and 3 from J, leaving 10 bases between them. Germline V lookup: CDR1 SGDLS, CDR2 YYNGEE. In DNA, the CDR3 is TGTGCCAGCAGCGTAGGTTCAGGGAACTACAATGAGCAGTTCTTC. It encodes CASSVGSGNYNEQFF.

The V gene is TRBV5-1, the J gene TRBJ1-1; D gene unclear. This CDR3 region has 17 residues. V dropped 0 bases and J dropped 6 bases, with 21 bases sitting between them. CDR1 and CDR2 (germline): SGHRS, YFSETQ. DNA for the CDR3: TGCGCCAGCAGCTTGGAAGTAACGGCGAATGGCGGCGCTGAAGCTTTCTTT. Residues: CASSLEVTANGGAEAFF.